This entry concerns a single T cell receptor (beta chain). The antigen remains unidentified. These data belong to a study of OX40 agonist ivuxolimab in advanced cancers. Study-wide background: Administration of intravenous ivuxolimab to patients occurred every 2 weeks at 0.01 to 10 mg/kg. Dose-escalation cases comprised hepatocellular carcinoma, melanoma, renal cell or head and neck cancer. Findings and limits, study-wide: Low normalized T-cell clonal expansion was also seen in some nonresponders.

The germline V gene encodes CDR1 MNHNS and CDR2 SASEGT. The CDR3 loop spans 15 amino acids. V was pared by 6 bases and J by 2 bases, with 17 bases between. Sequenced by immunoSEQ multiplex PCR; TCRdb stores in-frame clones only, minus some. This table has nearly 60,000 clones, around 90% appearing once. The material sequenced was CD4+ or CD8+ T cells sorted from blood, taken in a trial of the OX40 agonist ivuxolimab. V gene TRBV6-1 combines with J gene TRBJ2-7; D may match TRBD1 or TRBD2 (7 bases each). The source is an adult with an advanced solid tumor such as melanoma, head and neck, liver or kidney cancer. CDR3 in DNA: TGTGCCAGCAGCGACGGGGGGACAGAAACCTACGAGCAGTACTTC. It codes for CASSDGGTETYEQYF.